The sequence of this TCR beta chain was determined in a study of Graves' ophthalmopathy and Graves' hyperthyroidism. Study outcomes and limitations: Blood also held most thyroid clonotypes expanded above 0.001 frequency.

The CDR3 is 15 residues long. With 2 bases clipped from V and 7 bases from J, the junction kept 10 bases outside the gene matches. CDR1 is SGHTA, CDR2 FQGNSA, per germline. RNA served as the template for amplifying TCR beta CDR3 regions. Second-round multiplex PCR came after first-round RT-PCR with HTBI primers. TCRdb re-analysed the multiplex PCR reads in MiXCR, keeping a single row per CDR3 protein. This sample carries some 370,000 distinct CDR3 sequences, roughly 15% of them seen once, and the ten largest clones take 2% to 3%. This clonotype has a count of ten or more. Its cognate antigen is unknown. In this cohort, patients with other autoimmune diseases, uncontrolled infections, pregnancy or lactation were excluded. The diagnosis was founded upon clinical symptoms, serum thyroxine, TRAb, thyroid ultrasound and orbital computed tomography. PBMCs came from 10 ml of fresh peripheral blood.

The sequencing sample was made of peripheral blood. The TCR comes from an adult woman with stable Graves' hyperthyroidism. This rearrangement joins TRBV7-2 to TRBJ1-1, with TRBD1 matching over 7 bases. CDR3 residues: CASSLQTGLIGEAFF. CDR3 coding DNA: TGTGCCAGCAGCTTACAGACAGGGTTGATAGGTGAAGCTTTCTTT. The whole variable domain, filled in from reference TRBV7-2 and TRBJ1-1, reads GAGVSQSPSNKVTEKGKDVELRCDPISGHTALYWYRQSLGQGLEFLIYFQGNSAPDKSGLPSDRFSAERTGGSVSTLTIQRTQQEDSAVYLCASSLQTGLIGEAFFGQGTRLTVV.